These T cell receptor beta chains were read from a single sample in a study of cytotoxic CD8 clonotypes in ibrutinib-treated CLL. Measured with immunoSEQ multiplex PCR; TCRdb has only the in-frame clones, and not every one. The data hold around 25,000 clones, with about 72% observed a single time. The specimen comprised PBMCs, sampled after 24 months of ibrutinib treatment. The receptors here all came from a human donor with chronic lymphocytic leukemia. The CDR3 runs from the conserved cysteine through the conserved F or W. A D gene is named only where the DNA matches it firmly. Some rows have no size entry. The others give once, few or many, or a class for an expanded clone.

TRBV11-2	-	TRBJ2-2	TRBD1	CASSFGQGVTGELFF	TGTGCCAGCAGCTTCGGACAGGGCGTAACCGGGGAGCTGTTTTTT
TRBV7-9	-	TRBJ1-2	-	CASSLAVMDYGYTF	TGTGCCAGCAGCTTGGCAGTAATGGACTATGGCTACACCTTC
TRBV5-1	-	TRBJ2-7	-	CASSLGREQYF	TGCGCCAGCAGCTTAGGGAGAGAGCAGTACTTC
TRBV5-6	-	TRBJ1-1	-	CASSLAGGVRTEAFF	TGTGCCAGCAGCTTGGCGGGGGGCGTGAGGACTGAAGCTTTCTTT
TRBV2	once	TRBJ2-5	-	CASSNRGRQETQYF	TGTGCCAGCTCAAATCGGGGACGCCAAGAGACCCAGTACTTC
TRBV27	-	TRBJ2-2	-	CASSLTFGTGELFF	TGTGCCAGCAGTTTAACCTTTGGCACCGGGGAGCTGTTTTTT
TRBV7-9	-	TRBJ2-7	-	CASSLGGHEQYF	TGTGCCAGCAGCTTAGGTGGTCACGAGCAGTACTTC
TRBV5-5	medium-sized	TRBJ1-5	-	CASSLRPDSNQPQHF	TGTGCCAGCAGCTTGAGGCCCGATAGCAATCAGCCCCAGCATTTT
TRBV27	-	TRBJ2-7	-	CASRGSSSYEQYF	TGTGCCAGCAGGGGGAGTAGCTCCTACGAGCAGTACTTC
TRBV18	-	TRBJ1-2	-	CASAKRSGTQNNYGYTF	TGTGCCAGCGCGAAAAGAAGCGGGACACAAAATAACTATGGCTACACCTTC
TRBV19	-	TRBJ2-2	-	CASSMGRGGWELFF	TGTGCCAGTAGTATGGGCCGGGGCGGATGGGAGCTGTTTTTT
TRBV12-5	-	TRBJ2-1	-	CASGLGTEDNEQFF	TGTGCTAGTGGTTTAGGGACTGAGGACAATGAGCAGTTCTTC
TRBV7-6	-	TRBJ2-7	-	CASSLSEGGNEQYF	TGTGCCAGCAGCTTATCAGAGGGGGGCAACGAGCAGTACTTC
TRBV18	-	TRBJ2-3	-	CASSHEPGLDTQYF	TGTGCCAGCTCACACGAGCCGGGACTAGATACGCAGTATTTT
TRBV30	-	TRBJ1-1	-	CAWNGGTTEAFF	TGTGCCTGGAATGGGGGGACCACTGAAGCTTTCTTT
TRBV30	-	TRBJ1-2	-	CAWSVEAGPNYGYTF	TGTGCCTGGAGTGTAGAGGCAGGTCCAAACTATGGCTACACCTTC
TRBV27	-	TRBJ2-7	TRBD1	CASSLSWTGDEQYF	TGTGCCAGCAGTTTATCATGGACAGGAGACGAGCAGTACTTC
TRBV5-4	-	TRBJ1-1	-	CASSLNRVGTEAFF	TGTGCCAGCAGCTTGAACAGGGTGGGCACTGAAGCTTTCTTT
TRBV2	-	TRBJ1-2	TRBD1	CASTLGGDRGHGYTF	TGTGCCAGCACTTTAGGAGGGGACAGGGGGCATGGCTACACCTTC
TRBV20-1	-	TRBJ2-5	-	CSARAGETQYF	TGCAGTGCTAGAGCCGGAGAGACCCAGTACTTC
TRBV29-1	-	TRBJ2-3	-	CSVSGGGTDTQYF	TGCAGCGTTTCCGGGGGCGGCACAGATACGCAGTATTTT
TRBV19	-	TRBJ1-1	TRBD1	CASSPGTAYTEAFF	TGTGCCAGTAGCCCCGGGACAGCCTACACTGAAGCTTTCTTT
TRBV30	once	TRBJ1-4	TRBD1	CAWSHGQGNGKLFF	TGTGCCTGGAGCCATGGACAGGGCAACGGAAAACTGTTTTTT
TRBV6-6	-	TRBJ2-7	TRBD1	CASRTTGAYEQYF	TGTGCCAGCAGGACGACAGGGGCCTACGAGCAGTACTTC
TRBV2	few	TRBJ2-3	-	CAYPTMTDTQYF	TGTGCCTATCCGACAATGACAGATACGCAGTATTTT
TRBV5-1	-	TRBJ2-1	-	CASSLERGYNEQFF	TGCGCCAGCAGCTTGGAGAGGGGATACAATGAGCAGTTCTTC
TRBV29-1	-	TRBJ2-7	TRBD1	CSVVGTGYEQYF	TGCAGCGTCGTTGGGACAGGCTACGAGCAGTACTTC
TRBV11-2	once	TRBJ1-3	-	CASSPIVEGISGNTIYF	TGTGCCAGCAGCCCCATAGTAGAAGGGATCTCTGGAAACACCATATATTTT
TRBV5-5	few	TRBJ2-7	TRBD1	CASSSGTEHYEQYF	TGTGCCAGCAGCTCCGGGACAGAACACTACGAGCAGTACTTC
TRBV5-4	-	TRBJ2-1	-	CASGGNRGTYNEQFF	TGTGCCAGCGGGGGGAACAGGGGAACCTACAATGAGCAGTTCTTC
TRBV5-5	-	TRBJ2-5	-	CASSLGGQGPQETQYF	TGTGCCAGCAGCTTGGGGGGTCAGGGGCCCCAAGAGACCCAGTACTTC
TRBV18	once	TRBJ1-3	-	CASSPDGGNTIYF	TGTGCCAGCTCACCAGACGGAGGAAACACCATATATTTT
TRBV12-5	-	TRBJ2-3	TRBD2	CASGSPSGGDTQYF	TGTGCTAGTGGTTCCCCTAGCGGGGGTGATACGCAGTATTTT
TRBV2	-	TRBJ1-5	TRBD1	CASGRDSYNQPQHF	TGTGCCAGCGGAAGGGACAGCTACAATCAGCCCCAGCATTTT
TRBV5-4	-	TRBJ2-7	-	CASSLAAGEQYF	TGTGCCAGCAGCTTGGCGGCAGGCGAGCAGTACTTC
TRBV9	-	TRBJ2-1	TRBD2	CASSVASGGAWNEQFF	TGTGCCAGCAGCGTAGCCAGCGGGGGGGCCTGGAATGAGCAGTTCTTC
TRBV6-1	-	TRBJ1-3	-	CASSEAEVLGNTIYF	TGTGCCAGCAGTGAAGCCGAGGTGCTCGGAAACACCATATATTTT
TRBV7-8	few	TRBJ2-1	TRBD1	CASSSPGQGASENEQFF	TGTGCCAGCAGCTCACCGGGACAGGGGGCTTCTGAGAATGAGCAGTTCTTC
TRBV5-5	-	TRBJ2-7	TRBD1	CASSLEDREHWTDEQYF	TGTGCCAGCAGCTTGGAGGACAGGGAACATTGGACAGACGAGCAGTACTTC
TRBV30	few	TRBJ1-1	-	CAWNLGQLNTEAFF	TGTGCCTGGAATCTTGGACAGCTGAACACTGAAGCTTTCTTT
TRBV19	many	TRBJ1-5	TRBD1	CATATGGHQPQHF	TGTGCCACCGCGACAGGGGGCCATCAGCCCCAGCATTTT